These 27 T cell receptor beta chains came from one sample sequenced in a study of T cell responses to AZD1222 COVID-19 vaccine. The data were produced by immunoSEQ multiplex PCR, yet TCRdb's version contains in-frame clones alone and is incomplete. The sample carries roughly 70,000 clones, about nine tenths recorded once. Sequencing was performed on peripheral blood, taken on day 0 of AZD1222 vaccination. Source of these receptors: an adult in good health.

A single count supports this clone. The chain has TRBV7-3 and TRBJ1-1; 8 bases fit TRBD1. The length of the CDR3 is 13 residues. V lost 4 bases and J lost 9; bases outside the gene matches: 7. The V gene's germline CDR1 is SGHTA and CDR2 FQGTGA. In nucleotides, the CDR3 is TGTGCCAGCAGCTACGGACAGGGCTTTCAAGCTTTCTTT. Translation gives CASSYGQGFQAFF. Complete variable domain (other parts from reference TRBV7-3 and TRBJ1-1): GAGVSQTPSNKVTEKGKYVELRCDPISGHTALYWYRQSLGQGPEFLIYFQGTGAADDSGLPNDRFFAVRPEGSVSTLKIQRTERGDSAVYLCASSYGQGFQAFFGQGTRLTVV.

This clone was detected once. The rearrangement joins TRBV5-5 to TRBJ1-3; no reliable D call. Trimming took off 1 base at V and 1 base at J, with 12 bases between the two ends. The CDR3 sequence is 16 residues long. Germline loops: CDR1 SGHKS, CDR2 YYEKEE (reference sequence). The CDR3 sequence: CASSLWQEPSGNTIYF. Here the CDR3 DNA reads TGTGCCAGCAGCTTGTGGCAGGAACCATCTGGAAACACCATATATTTT.

V and J are TRBV7-6 and TRBJ2-2; D assignment may be TRBD1 or TRBD2 (6 bases each). CDR1 is SGHVS and CDR2 is FNYEAQ in the germline V gene. Deletions cut 1 base from V and 2 bases from J, with 14 bases between. The CDR3 is 17 residues long. CDR3 bases: TGTGCCAGCAGCTTAGGGGGGGCCCAAGTTAACACCGGGGAGCTGTTTTTT. This encodes CASSLGGAQVNTGELFF.

The rearrangement links TRBV19 to TRBJ1-6, with D uncertain. The germline V gene encodes CDR1 LNHDA and CDR2 SQIVND (reference sequence). Trimming left V 5 bases short and J 0 bases short, with 8 bases between. CDR3 length equals 15 residues. The CDR3 DNA reads TGTGCCAGTAGTTCGGACGGCTCCTATAATTCACCCCTCCACTTT. Protein: CASSSDGSYNSPLHF.

This rearrangement joins TRBV6-5 to TRBJ1-4; D unclear. CDR1 and CDR2 (germline): MNHEY, SVGAGI. Trimming removed 4 bases at V and 8 bases at J, with 14 bases between. The CDR3 extends over 14 amino acids. CDR3 coding DNA: TGTGCCAGCAGTTCCGTACAGTCTGACGAAAAACTGTTTTTT. Translating gives CASSSVQSDEKLFF.

This chain connects TRBV14 to TRBJ2-7, with D possibly TRBD2 on 6 matching bases. Germline CDR1 is SGHDN and CDR2 is FVKESK. V shed 2 bases and J shed 3 bases, with 14 bases lying between them. The CDR3 totals 15 residues. The CDR3 here is CASSQTGVTDYEQYF. The CDR3 nucleotides read TGTGCCAGCAGCCAAACGGGGGTTACGGACTACGAGCAGTACTTC.

V and J are TRBV9 and TRBJ2-6; TRBD1 aligns across 10 bases. Germline lookup yields CDR1 SGDLS and CDR2 YYNGEE. CDR3 size: 15 residues. Germline trimming cut 5 bases from V and 4 bases from J; bases unmatched to any gene: 3. The CDR3 sequence: CASRRQGAGANVLTF. Here the CDR3 DNA reads TGTGCCAGCAGAAGACAGGGGGCAGGGGCCAACGTCCTGACTTTC.

The chain combines TRBV7-8 with TRBJ2-3; D is ambiguous. Looked up from germline, CDR1 is SGHVS and CDR2 is FQNEAQ. The CDR3 runs 14 residues. V shed 0 bases and J shed 4 bases, with 8 bases lying between them. CDR3 DNA: TGTGCCAGCAGCTTAGCCCCAGGCGCAGATACGCAGTATTTT. Protein product: CASSLAPGADTQYF.

This clone was detected only once. The rearrangement links TRBV7-9 to TRBJ1-1; unclear D gene. V was cut by 0 bases and J by 3 bases, with 8 bases left in between. CDR1 and CDR2 from the germline V gene are SEHNR and FQNEAQ (reference sequence). The CDR3 covers 14 residues. CDR3 in DNA: TGTGCCAGCAGCTTAGCAGGGAAGGACACTGAAGCTTTCTTT. As protein: CASSLAGKDTEAFF.

The V and J genes are TRBV7-2 and TRBJ1-1, with TRBD1 as a possible D gene (6 bases). The germline CDR1 and CDR2 sequences are SGHTA and FQGNSA. The ends were cut back, 5 bases at V and 3 bases at J, with 13 bases in the middle. This CDR3 contains 14 residues. The CDR3 DNA sequence: TGTGCCAGCAGCGAGGGGGGGCCGGACACTGAAGCTTTCTTT. The encoded protein is CASSEGGPDTEAFF.

The V and J genes are TRBV27 and TRBJ2-2, with D unclear. The CDR3 runs to 14 residues. Germline CDR1 MNHEY, CDR2 SMNVEV (reference sequence). The germline V and J ends were trimmed by 3 bases and 5 bases, with 10 bases remaining between them. This CDR3 reads CASSFSRGTGELFF. The CDR3 DNA sequence: TGTGCCAGCAGTTTTAGTCGAGGAACCGGGGAGCTGTTTTTT.

J is TRBJ1-1 and V is TRBV5-4; 9 nucleotides align to TRBD1. V dropped 4 bases and J dropped 3; count of bases not matched to a gene: 13. The V gene's germline CDR1 is SGHNT and CDR2 YYREEE (reference sequence). The CDR3 is 17 residues long. The CDR3, as DNA: TGTGCCAGCAGCCTAGGGGCGGGGACAGGGACGGACACTGAAGCTTTCTTT. This translates into CASSLGAGTGTDTEAFF.

The V call is TRBV7-2, the J call TRBJ2-7; possible D gene TRBD2, 5 bases. Per germline, CDR1 SGHTA and CDR2 FQGNSA. The CDR3 extends over 12 amino acids. Trimming took 4 bases from V and 10 from J, leaving 14 bases between them. CDR3 DNA sequence: TGTGCCAGCAGCTCAGCGGAACGGGCCCAGTACTTC. Amino acid sequence: CASSSAERAQYF.

A single count supports this clone. V is TRBV28 and J is TRBJ2-7, with D possibly being TRBD1 (7 bases). This CDR3 is built from 19 residues. Trimming removed 6 bases from V and 0 bases from J, with 27 bases in between. Germline V lookup: CDR1 MDHEN, CDR2 SYDVKM. CDR3 residues: CASSPPGGSWKPSSYEQYF. DNA of the CDR3: TGTGCCAGCAGCCCTCCAGGGGGGAGTTGGAAGCCGTCCTCCTACGAGCAGTACTTC.

The rearrangement joins TRBV29-1 to TRBJ2-1; 9 bases are a match to TRBD2. The CDR3 totals 13 residues. Trimming cost V 6 bases and J 8 bases; bases outside gene matches: 8. Per germline, CDR1 SQVTM and CDR2 ANQGSEA. This CDR3 reads CSVAGTSRHEQFF. CDR3 DNA: TGCAGCGTGGCGGGGACTAGCCGCCATGAGCAGTTCTTC.

V and J are TRBV5-5 and TRBJ2-1; TRBD2 is a possible D gene (6 bases). The V gene's germline CDR1 is SGHKS and CDR2 YYEKEE (reference sequence). CDR3 length: 15 residues. V lost 1 base to trimming and J lost 7 bases, with 15 bases between them. CDR3 region: CASSLIVLARNEQFF. DNA for the CDR3: TGTGCCAGCAGCTTGATTGTACTAGCCAGGAATGAGCAGTTCTTC.

This chain links TRBV19 with TRBJ2-3; D is unresolved. The V gene's germline CDR1 is LNHDA and CDR2 SQIVND (reference sequence). The CDR3 has 12 residues. The V gene lost 2 bases and the J gene lost 6 bases, with 6 bases spanning the gap. CDR3 sequence (DNA): TGTGCCAGTAGTATAACATATGATACGCAGTATTTT. Amino acid sequence: CASSITYDTQYF.

This clone has just a few counts. The chain employs TRBV30 and TRBJ2-1, with D perhaps matching TRBD2 (7 bases). V lost 8 bases and J lost 1, with 15 bases in between. CDR1 GTSNPN and CDR2 SVGIG come from the germline V gene (reference sequence). This CDR3 contains 14 residues. The CDR3 is CAGGGRISYNEQFF. CDR3 DNA sequence: TGTGCCGGGGGGGGGCGAATTTCCTACAATGAGCAGTTCTTC.

This chain links TRBV28 with TRBJ1-1, with 7 nucleotides matching TRBD1. This CDR3 region has 14 residues. The germline CDR1 and CDR2 sequences are MDHEN and SYDVKM. Trimming removed 3 bases from V and 5 bases from J; junction bases left unmatched: 6. The CDR3 DNA reads TGTGCCAGCAGTTTGACGCAGGGGGGAACTGAAGCTTTCTTT. Translating gives CASSLTQGGTEAFF.

The chain carries TRBV28 and TRBJ1-2; perhaps TRBD1 as D (6 bases). CDR1 is MDHEN, CDR2 SYDVKM, per germline. The CDR3 contains 14 residues. Trimming took 8 bases from V and 4 from J, leaving 17 bases between them. For the CDR3, the DNA is TGTGCCAGCCTAAGCTCACAGGGAAGCTATGGCTACACCTTC. Amino acid sequence: CASLSSQGSYGYTF.

The count of this clone is one. The V and J genes are TRBV30 and TRBJ1-6, with D possibly matching TRBD1 (6 bases). V gave up 4 bases and J gave up 2 bases, with 12 bases separating them. The CDR3 covers 15 residues. The germline CDR1 and CDR2 sequences are GTSNPN and SVGIG (reference sequence). The CDR3 region is CAWTPQGTYNSPLHF. DNA of the CDR3: TGTGCCTGGACCCCACAGGGAACCTATAATTCACCCCTCCACTTT.

This chain connects TRBV19 to TRBJ1-3; possible D gene TRBD1, 5 bases. The CDR3 sequence is 12 residues long. CDR1 and CDR2 (germline): LNHDA, SQIVND (reference sequence). The CDR3 reads CASGSSGNTIYF. The DNA of the CDR3 is TGTGCTTCAGGGTCCTCTGGAAACACCATATATTTT.

The chain has TRBV7-2 and TRBJ2-5; D tentatively fits TRBD1 or TRBD2 (5 bases each). V lost 4 bases, J lost 0 bases, and 15 bases lay in between. The CDR3 contains 16 residues. Germline V gene lookup returns CDR1 SGHTA and CDR2 FQGNSA. CDR3 loop: CASSSDPGAYQETQYF. CDR3 DNA sequence: TGTGCCAGCAGCTCCGACCCCGGGGCGTACCAAGAGACCCAGTACTTC.

The chain employs TRBV3-1 (or the pseudogene TRBV3-2) and TRBJ2-3, with D perhaps given as TRBD1 or TRBD2 (5 bases each). CDR1 and CDR2 from the germline V gene are LGHDT and YNNKEL (reference sequence). There are 16 residues in the CDR3. The V end lost 6 bases, the J end lost 0 bases, and 16 bases lay between the germline ends. CDR3 sequence (DNA): TGTGCCAGCAGTAGCCGGGGCGGAATTAGCACAGATACGCAGTATTTT. Its protein product is CASSSRGGISTDTQYF.

J is TRBJ2-7 and V is TRBV21-1; the listed D gene, TRBD2, was not tested against the DNA. TRBV21-1 is described as a pseudogene. The CDR3 extends over 16 amino acids. The CDR3 region is CASSKGGTEPYYEQYF. Here the CDR3 DNA reads TGTGCCAGCAGCAAGGGGGGGACCGAACCCTACTACGAGCAGTACTTC.

V and J are TRBV16 and TRBJ1-1; D is undetermined. This CDR3 spans 13 amino acids. Trimming left V 2 bases short and J 1 base short, with 5 bases between. Germline V gives CDR1 KGHSY, CDR2 FQNENV. The CDR3 region is CASSQARNTEAFF. The CDR3 region has the DNA TGTGCCAGCAGCCAAGCAAGGAACACTGAAGCTTTCTTT.

The rearrangement uses TRBV11-2 and TRBJ1-2, with unresolved D. Trimming left V 5 bases short and J 3 bases short, with 7 bases between. This CDR3 comprises 12 residues. The V gene's germline CDR1 is SGHAT and CDR2 FQNNGV. This chain's CDR3 is CASSRSDYGYTF. DNA of the CDR3: TGTGCCAGCAGCAGATCGGACTATGGCTACACCTTC.